This T cell receptor beta chain was observed in a study of neurological immune-mediated disorders. Whole-study results and caveats: In HTLV-1-associated myelopathy, TCR clonal expansion was greatest, and in multiple sclerosis it was least, below healthy controls. Across subjects, no CDR3 amino acid sequence appeared in expanded clones of more than one subject, a finding that suggested private repertoires in all groups.

In regard to this clonotype: Its antigen is unidentified. A clone one base away is much larger, so this may be a read error.

The cDNA was synthesized by means of template-switch 5'RACE, which was carried out with 10-nucleotide random UMIs. MiXCR was run by TCRdb on the 5' RACE reads, yielding one entry per CDR3 protein. Among 77,000 or so distinct CDR3 sequences, around 9.9% were seen once, and the ten largest hold less than 2%. The unsorted libraries were prepared from 2 million PBMCs (stored at -80 C). Germline V gene sequence: CDR1 MNHEY, CDR2 SVGAGI. This CDR3 spans 14 amino acids. V was shortened by 5 bases and J by 3 bases, with 13 bases between the two germline ends. The chain uses TRBV6-5 and TRBJ1-2; D gene unclear. The sequencing sample was made of PBMCs. This TCR was sampled from a man aged 50-59 years in good health. CDR3 nucleotides: TGTGCCAGCAGTCTCGGGGAGTCCCACTATGGCTACACCTTC. Translated: CASSLGESHYGYTF.